Following are 21 T cell receptor beta chains from one sample sequenced in a study of T-cell memory formation after mild COVID-19. TCRdb processed the 5' RACE reads anew with MiXCR; each CDR3 protein has one entry. The table has a few hundred thousand distinct CDR3 sequences, about 21% seen once. Sequencing was done on a sample of PBMCs or a T cell subset sorted from them (not recorded which). The receptor set was obtained from an adult woman who had mild COVID-19 (a few samples of this study predate the infection). Cell type and time point are not known.

This clonotype was counted between two and nine times. The genes are TRBV11-2 and TRBJ1-2; the match to TRBD1 covers 7 bases. CDR1 and CDR2 (germline): SGHAT, FQNNGV. J gave up 0 bases and V 5 bases, and 3 bases lay outside the gene matches. The CDR3 runs to 14 residues. CDR3 DNA: TGTGCCAGCAGCCAGGGGGATACTAACTATGGCTACACCTTC. It translates to CASSQGDTNYGYTF.

The CDR3 coding sequence is TGTGCCAGCAGTGTCCCGACCGGGGTATATGAAAAACTGTTTTTT. It is translated as CASSVPTGVYEKLFF. V and J are TRBV25-1 and TRBJ1-4; D remains unclear. The germline CDR1 and CDR2 sequences are MGHDK and SYGVNS. Trimming shortened V by 4 bases and J by 6 bases, and 15 bases separated the two germline ends. This CDR3 is 15 amino acids long.

This clonotype was found a few times. This chain uses TRBV5-1 with TRBJ2-7; TRBD1 agrees at 11 bases. The length of the CDR3 is 14 residues. V lost 6 bases to trimming and J lost 2 bases; unmatched junction nucleotides: 4. Per germline, CDR1 SGHRS and CDR2 YFSETQ. The CDR3 DNA reads TGCGCCAGCAACATGGGACAGGGGGCCTACGAGCAGTACTTC. Its protein is CASNMGQGAYEQYF.

This clonotype has only a few counts. Here the CDR3 reads CASSPIRDRPSGAFF. CDR3 DNA: TGTGCCAGCAGCCCAATAAGGGACAGGCCGTCGGGAGCTTTCTTT. The V call is TRBV5-5, the J call TRBJ1-1; 8 nucleotides align to TRBD1. This CDR3 spans 15 amino acids. Germline V gene lookup returns CDR1 SGHKS and CDR2 YYEKEE (reference sequence). Trimming cost V 4 bases and J 10 bases; bases outside gene matches: 15.

This clonotype was detected a few times. V and J are TRBV7-8 and TRBJ2-3, with a possible D match to TRBD2 (5 bases). The CDR3 loop spans 14 amino acids. Germline values: CDR1 SGHVS, CDR2 FQNEAQ. Deletions cut 1 base from V and 9 bases from J, with 14 bases between. CDR3 coding DNA: TGTGCCAGCAGCTTAGGGAGGTTTTCGGGGACGCAGTATTTT. Amino acids: CASSLGRFSGTQYF.

This clonotype appeared a few times. The rearrangement joins TRBV12-3 or TRBV12-4 to TRBJ2-5; 7 bases align to TRBD1. This CDR3 is 13 amino acids long. Trimming removed 6 bases from V and 3 bases from J; junction bases left unmatched: 4. The CDR3 region has the DNA TGTGCCAGCAGAATCACAGGGGAAGAGACCCAGTACTTC. It specifies CASRITGEETQYF.

This clonotype has more than one count but fewer than ten. The chain is built from TRBV7-6 and TRBJ2-1; 8 bases map to TRBD1. Germline V gene data show CDR1 as SGHVS and CDR2 as FNYEAQ. The ends lost 0 bases at V and 9 bases at J; junction bases unmatched: 13. This CDR3 contains 17 residues. The CDR3 DNA follows: TGTGCCAGCAGCTTAGCGGTTCGCAGGGGGCTGGGGGGTGAGCAGTTCTTC. Amino acids: CASSLAVRRGLGGEQFF.

This clonotype appeared a few times. The chain has TRBV7-2 and TRBJ2-1; 10 bases align to TRBD2. Trimming removed 2 bases from V and 6 bases from J; junction bases left unmatched: 4. Germline values: CDR1 SGHTA, CDR2 FQGNSA. CDR3 length: 15 residues. CDR3 coding DNA: TGTGCCAGCAGCTTAAAACTAGCGGGACGCAATGAGCAGTTCTTC. This encodes CASSLKLAGRNEQFF.

This clonotype was seen once. The rearrangement links TRBV20-1 to TRBJ2-7; D perhaps matches TRBD2 (6 bases). Germline V gives CDR1 DFQATT, CDR2 SNEGSKA (reference sequence). Trimming took 1 base from V and 0 from J, leaving 10 bases between them. The CDR3 runs 14 residues. The CDR3 sequence is CSARGGKNSYEQYF. The CDR3 DNA sequence: TGCAGTGCTAGAGGCGGGAAGAACTCCTACGAGCAGTACTTC.

This clonotype was picked up a small number of times. The chain joins TRBV20-1 to TRBJ1-1; TRBD1 agrees at 8 bases. The CDR3 contains 15 residues. Looked up from germline, CDR1 is DFQATT and CDR2 is SNEGSKA (reference sequence). V lost 4 bases to trimming and J lost 1 base; unmatched junction nucleotides: 8. The CDR3 region is CSATHPGQGNTEAFF. The CDR3 DNA reads TGCAGTGCTACTCATCCCGGACAGGGGAACACTGAAGCTTTCTTT.

This clonotype was counted only a few times. The chain links TRBV7-9 to TRBJ2-1, with D tentatively TRBD1 (5 bases). Trimming left V 11 bases short and J 6 bases short, with 14 bases between. There are 12 residues in the CDR3. The germline V gene encodes CDR1 SEHNR and CDR2 FQNEAQ (reference sequence). CDR3 amino acids: CAGSQGPNEQFF. DNA of the CDR3: TGTGCCGGATCCCAGGGCCCCAATGAGCAGTTCTTC.

The chain combines TRBV9 with TRBJ1-5, with 7 positions matching TRBD1. After removal of 2 bases from V and 10 bases from J, the junction contained 6 bases not matched to a gene. The CDR3 loop spans 13 amino acids. Germline V gene sequence: CDR1 SGDLS, CDR2 YYNGEE. For the CDR3, the DNA is TGTGCCAGCAGCGTCGGGACAGTTGAACCCCAGCATTTT. This sequence encodes CASSVGTVEPQHF.

J is TRBJ1-6 and V is TRBV20-1, with D possibly matching TRBD1 (5 bases). From germline, CDR1 is DFQATT and CDR2 SNEGSKA (reference sequence). Trimming stripped 5 bases from V and 5 bases from J, with 10 bases between. The CDR3 has 13 residues. CDR3 DNA sequence: TGCAGTGCTGGGGACGGCCATAATTCACCCCTCCACTTT. Its translation is CSAGDGHNSPLHF.

This rearrangement joins TRBV15 to TRBJ1-2; D unresolved. The CDR3 loop spans 17 amino acids. V lost 1 base and J 4 bases, leaving 19 bases between the germline ends. Germline V gene sequence: CDR1 LNHNV, CDR2 YYDKDF (reference sequence). CDR3 sequence (DNA): TGTGCCACCAGCAGAGCTAGGATGGACGGAGAAGTCTATGGCTACACCTTC. Translated: CATSRARMDGEVYGYTF.

This clonotype occurred a few times. The J gene is TRBJ2-7, the V gene TRBV12-3 or TRBV12-4; TRBD1 might be the D (6 bases). The CDR3 contains 14 residues. V gave up 7 bases and J gave up 2 bases, with 15 bases separating them. CDR3 nucleotides: TGTGCCAGCAACCTACAGGGCCCCCCCTACGAGCAGTACTTC. The encoded protein is CASNLQGPPYEQYF.

J is TRBJ2-1 and V is TRBV7-8; the D call may be TRBD1 or TRBD2 (5 bases each). The V gene lost 2 bases and the J gene lost 8 bases, with 22 bases spanning the gap. CDR1 SGHVS and CDR2 FQNEAQ come from the germline V gene. CDR3 size: 17 residues. CDR3 coding DNA: TGTGCCAGCAGCTTATCCTCTGGGGGAGTAACGGTCTATGAGCAGTTCTTC. Residues: CASSLSSGGVTVYEQFF.

This clonotype was seen more than once but under ten times. The chain recombines TRBV12-3 or TRBV12-4 with TRBJ1-6; D is uncertain. This CDR3 spans 12 amino acids. Between the trimmed V and J ends, which lost 3 bases and 7 bases, there was a span of 4 bases. For the CDR3, the DNA is TGTGCCAGCAGTTTTACGAATTCACCCCTCCACTTT. Amino acid sequence: CASSFTNSPLHF.

CDR3 residues: CASAAIQREGLGTGELFF. The DNA of the CDR3 is TGTGCCAGCGCAGCCATCCAGCGGGAGGGCCTTGGAACCGGGGAGCTGTTTTTT. V and J are TRBV18 and TRBJ2-2; 10 nucleotides line up with TRBD2. CDR1 and CDR2 (germline): KGHSH, LQKENI. Trimming cost V 8 bases and J 5 bases; bases outside gene matches: 17. The CDR3 length is 18 residues.

J is TRBJ2-7 and V is TRBV6-5; 9 nucleotides line up with TRBD2. Germline CDR1 and CDR2: MNHEY and SVGAGI. V lost 5 bases to trimming and J lost 4 bases; unmatched junction nucleotides: 12. The CDR3 length is 16 residues. The CDR3 DNA follows: TGTGCCAGCAGTCTCAATAGCGGGGGAATCTCGTACGAGCAGTACTTC. It encodes CASSLNSGGISYEQYF.

The V gene is TRBV7-2, the J gene TRBJ2-3, with 9 bases fitting TRBD1. CDR1 is SGHTA, CDR2 FQGNSA, per germline. J was trimmed by 3 bases and V by 5 bases; bases with no gene match: 12. The CDR3 length is 17 residues. The CDR3 spells CASSPRRPGQGTDTQYF. The DNA of the CDR3 is TGTGCCAGCAGCCCCCGTCGACCGGGACAGGGAACAGATACGCAGTATTTT.

The chain is built from TRBV7-2 and TRBJ2-5, with D unclear. Germline loops: CDR1 SGHTA, CDR2 FQGNSA. The CDR3 consists of 17 residues. V was clipped by 1 base and J by 5 bases, with 20 bases between them. As DNA, the CDR3 is TGTGCCAGCAGCTTAGGGCTCCGGGCCCCCTTGGGGGAGACCCAGTACTTC. It codes for CASSLGLRAPLGETQYF.